Listed below are T cell receptor beta chains from one sample, sequenced in a study of T cell responses to AZD1222 COVID-19 vaccine. Using immunoSEQ multiplex PCR, the repertoire was profiled, and TCRdb retains in-frame clones only, with some absent. The sample has 120,000 or so clones; more than 85% are singletons. Sequences were derived from peripheral blood, sampled 28 days after the second AZD1222 dose. These receptors were obtained from an adult who received the AZD1222 COVID-19 vaccine. The CDR3 runs from the conserved cysteine through the conserved F or W. D genes are given only for firm matches. For some rows the clone size is stated as once, few or many, or as a class when expanded; others skip it.

TRBV19	NA	NA	TRBJ2-2	TGTGCCAGTAGTGTTACAGTCACCGGGGAGCTGTTTTTT	CASSVTVTGELFF
TRBV30	NA	NA	TRBJ1-1	TGTGCCTGGAGTTCAGCTGGTGGCACTGAAGCTTTCTTT	CAWSSAGGTEAFF
TRBV6-5	NA	NA	TRBJ1-5	TGTGCCAGCAGTCTACGGGGTTATAATCAGCCCCAGCATTTT	CASSLRGYNQPQHF
TRBV29-1	TRBD2	NA	TRBJ2-5	TGCAGCGTTGAGGCGGGGGTCGGGGAGACCCAGTACTTC	CSVEAGVGETQYF
TRBV25-1	NA	NA	TRBJ1-3	TGTGCCAGCAGTGAATATGGAGAGGGCACCCCGGCGGGAAACACCATATATTTT	CASSEYGEGTPAGNTIYF
TRBV28	NA	NA	TRBJ2-1	TGTGCCAGCAGTTTTCGCAATGAGCAGTTCTTC	CASSFRNEQFF
TRBV4-1	NA	NA	TRBJ2-5	TGCGCCAGCAGCCAAGATGTTCCGGGTACGTTTGGAGAGACCCAGTACTTC	CASSQDVPGTFGETQYF
TRBV7-3	NA	NA	TRBJ1-2	TGTGCCAGCAGCATACATGACAGGAGCGATGGCTACACCTTC	CASSIHDRSDGYTF
TRBV9	TRBD1	NA	TRBJ1-2	TGTGCCAGCAGCGCCGACTTTTCCGGGACAGGCGGCTACACCTTC	CASSADFSGTGGYTF
TRBV4-1	NA	NA	TRBJ2-2	TGCGCCAGCAGCCAAGATACGGCGGTTCTCGGGGAGCTGTTTTTT	CASSQDTAVLGELFF
TRBV7-2	TRBD2	NA	TRBJ2-7	TGTGCCAGCAGCTTAGCGTCACTAGCGGGAGGACAGCAGTACTTC	CASSLASLAGGQQYF
TRBV10-3	NA	NA	TRBJ2-7	TGTGCCATCAGTACTACACCGAGCTACGAGCAGTACTTC	CAISTTPSYEQYF
TRBV9	NA	NA	TRBJ2-1	TGTGCCAGCAGCGTAGCAGGGAACTACAATGAGCAGTTCTTC	CASSVAGNYNEQFF
TRBV11-2	NA	NA	TRBJ1-2	TGTGCCAGCAGCTTAGGCAGCTATGGCTACACCTTC	CASSLGSYGYTF
TRBV19	TRBD1	NA	TRBJ1-2	TGTGCCAGTAGGGGAACAGGGGGGAACCTCTATGGCTACACCTTC	CASRGTGGNLYGYTF
TRBV2	NA	NA	TRBJ1-6	TGTGCCAGCAGTGAACCTAATTCACCCCTCCACTTT	CASSEPNSPLHF
TRBV5-1	NA	NA	TRBJ2-5	TGCGCCAGCAGCTTGGCGACTCGCTGGGAGACCCAGTACTTC	CASSLATRWETQYF
TRBV6-2/TRBV6-3	NA	NA	TRBJ2-4	TGTGCCAGCAGTCCAACCCCTGTGGTCTTGGGGGCCAAAAACATTCAGTACTTC	CASSPTPVVLGAKNIQYF
TRBV6-1	NA	NA	TRBJ1-5	TGTGCCAGCAGTGATACAGGCCTCAATCAGCCCCAGCATTTT	CASSDTGLNQPQHF
TRBV7-9	NA	NA	TRBJ2-1	TGTGCCAGCAGCACCGCTAGGGCGGGTTACAATGAGCAGTTCTTC	CASSTARAGYNEQFF
TRBV28	TRBD2	NA	TRBJ2-3	TGTGCCAGCAGTCCACGACCGGGACTAGCGGCCCAGGATACGCAGTATTTT	CASSPRPGLAAQDTQYF
TRBV28	NA	NA	TRBJ1-1	TGTGCCAGCAGTTCGGGGGAGAGCGAAGCTTTCTTT	CASSSGESEAFF
TRBV7-7	NA	NA	TRBJ2-5	TGTGCTAGCAGTCCAAAGGGATGGGGTAACGGAGCCCACCAAGAGACCCAGTACTTC	CASSPKGWGNGAHQETQYF
TRBV16	NA	NA	TRBJ2-1	TGTGCCAGCAGCCAATCCACTAGCTACAATGAGCAGTTCTTC	CASSQSTSYNEQFF
TRBV2	NA	once	TRBJ1-5	TGTGCCAGCAGATTGGATCAGCCCCAGCATTTT	CASRLDQPQHF
TRBV25-1	NA	NA	TRBJ2-5	TGTGCCAGCAGTGGACTAACTAGGGGGACCCAGTACTTC	CASSGLTRGTQYF
TRBV7-9	TRBD2	NA	TRBJ2-1	TGTGCCAGCAGCTTAGCGAATAGCGGGGTCTACAATGAGCAGTTCTTC	CASSLANSGVYNEQFF
TRBV5-5	TRBD1	NA	TRBJ2-7	TGTGCCAGCAGCTCCCCGACAGGGGGCTTAGGTCGCTACGAGCAGTACTTC	CASSSPTGGLGRYEQYF
TRBV10-1	NA	once	TRBJ2-7	TGCGCCAGCAGTGAATCGTTTAAGGCCCCCTCCTACGAGCAGTACTTC	CASSESFKAPSYEQYF
TRBV27	NA	NA	TRBJ2-7	TGTGCCAGCAGTTTAAATGGCGACAAAACCTACGAGCAGTACTTC	CASSLNGDKTYEQYF
TRBV2	TRBD2	NA	TRBJ2-5	TGTGCCAGCAGTGCTAACAGACGGGGGGGAAAACCGACCCAGTACTTC	CASSANRRGGKPTQYF
TRBV11-2	NA	once	TRBJ2-5	TGTGCCAGCAGCATAGACCTCCGAGGAGCGTCAGAGACCCAGTACTTC	CASSIDLRGASETQYF
TRBV18	TRBD1	NA	TRBJ1-1	TGTGCCAGCTCATCAACAGGGGGTAACACTGAAGCTTTCTTT	CASSSTGGNTEAFF
TRBV24-1	TRBD1	NA	TRBJ2-5	TGTGCCACCAGTGAGGCAGGGGGCTTGGAGACCCAGTACTTC	CATSEAGGLETQYF
TRBV3-1/TRBV3-2	NA	NA	TRBJ2-7	TGTGCCAGCAGCCTAGCGAACTACGAGCAGTACTTC	CASSLANYEQYF
TRBV19	NA	NA	TRBJ1-1	TGTGCCAGTAGGAAATTTGGGGAGTTCTACACTGAAGCTTTCTTT	CASRKFGEFYTEAFF
TRBV7-9	TRBD2	NA	TRBJ2-1	TGTGCCAGCAGCCTGGGACTAGCGGGACTCAATGAGCAGTTCTTC	CASSLGLAGLNEQFF
TRBV28	NA	NA	TRBJ2-7	TGTGCCAGCAGTTTATGGACAGGAACCTACGAGCAGTACTTC	CASSLWTGTYEQYF
TRBV12-5	NA	NA	TRBJ2-7	TGTGCTAGTGCTGGGGGGGAGCAGTACTTC	CASAGGEQYF
TRBV5-1	NA	NA	TRBJ2-2	TGCGCCAGCAGCTGGCAGGGGACCAGGAACACCGGGGAGCTGTTTTTT	CASSWQGTRNTGELFF
TRBV7-8	NA	NA	TRBJ1-3	TGTGCCAGCAGTGGGAGACGGATCCTTTCTGGAAACACCATATATTTT	CASSGRRILSGNTIYF